The 11 T cell receptor beta chains reported below all come from one sample, sequenced in a study of OX40 agonist ivuxolimab in advanced cancers. Method: immunoSEQ multiplex PCR; TCRdb's copy keeps in-frame clones and lacks some. This table holds tens of thousands of clones, approximately 85% found once. The sample here was CD4+ or CD8+ T cells sorted from blood, taken in a trial of the OX40 agonist ivuxolimab. The origin of the receptors is an adult with an advanced solid tumor such as melanoma, head and neck, liver or kidney cancer.

This chain links TRBV2 with TRBJ1-3; D is perhaps TRBD1 (6 bases). The CDR3 extends over 16 amino acids. V was shortened by 6 bases and J by 1 base, with 16 bases between the two germline ends. CDR1 is SNHLY and CDR2 is FYNNEI in the germline V gene. The CDR3 bases are TGTGCCAGCAGCGCGGACAGTCTAATATCTGGAAACACCATATATTTT. Protein: CASSADSLISGNTIYF.

The chain joins TRBV6-6 to TRBJ2-5; the match to TRBD2 covers 7 bases. V lost 7 bases and J lost 5; bases outside the gene matches: 4. Per germline, CDR1 MNHNY and CDR2 SVGAGI (reference sequence). This CDR3 has 12 residues. Here the CDR3 reads CASKVGGETQYF. DNA for the CDR3: TGTGCCAGCAAGGTGGGAGGGGAGACCCAGTACTTC.

This rearrangement joins TRBV5-1 to TRBJ2-1, with D perhaps being TRBD1 or TRBD2 (6 bases each). Germline V gene data show CDR1 as SGHRS and CDR2 as YFSETQ. The CDR3 is 12 amino acids. V shed 3 bases and J shed 8 bases, with 9 bases lying between them. The CDR3 DNA reads as TGCGCCAGCAGCTGGGGGGCTGATGAGCAGTTCTTC. The encoded protein is CASSWGADEQFF.

J is TRBJ1-5 and V is TRBV6-5; TRBD1 might be the D (5 bases). Germline V gives CDR1 MNHEY, CDR2 SVGAGI. V gave up 6 bases and J gave up 0 bases, with 9 bases separating them. The CDR3 is 14 residues long. CDR3 in amino acids: CASSTGLSNQPQHF. The CDR3 DNA reads as TGTGCCAGCAGCACGGGGCTTAGCAATCAGCCCCAGCATTTT.

J is TRBJ1-1 and V is TRBV6-6; the D gene is possibly TRBD1 (5 bases). The CDR3 extends over 12 amino acids. The V gene lost 8 bases and the J gene lost 1 base, with 8 bases spanning the gap. The V gene's germline CDR1 is MNHNY and CDR2 SVGAGI (reference sequence). CDR3 loop: CASSTGNTEAFF. In nucleotides, the CDR3 is TGTGCCAGCTCTACAGGGAACACTGAAGCTTTCTTT.

This CDR3 reads CASSPRSRSSEAFF. The DNA of the CDR3 is TGTGCCAGCAGCCCAAGGAGCAGGTCTTCGGAAGCTTTCTTT. The chain couples TRBV12-1 to TRBJ1-1. TRBV12-1 is an annotated pseudogene. The CDR3 sequence is 14 residues long.

The V gene is TRBV9, the J gene TRBJ2-1; 11 nucleotides align to TRBD2. The germline CDR1 and CDR2 sequences are SGDLS and YYNGEE. J was trimmed by 1 base and V by 4 bases; bases with no gene match: 1. The CDR3 totals 15 residues. Here the CDR3 DNA reads TGTGCCAGCAGCCCTAGCGGGGGGTCCTACAATGAGCAGTTCTTC. It is translated as CASSPSGGSYNEQFF.

This sequence joins TRBV4-2 and TRBJ2-6, with a tentative D call TRBD2 (5 bases). CDR1 and CDR2 (germline): LGHNA, YNFKEQ. With 6 bases removed from V and 0 bases from J, the gap between germline ends came to 9 bases. The CDR3 extends over 15 amino acids. The CDR3 region has the DNA TGTGCCAGCAGTCAGGCGGGCTCTGGGGCCAACGTCCTGACTTTC. The encoded protein is CASSQAGSGANVLTF.

The chain carries TRBV30 and TRBJ1-2; D is undetermined. Germline CDR1 GTSNPN, CDR2 SVGIG (reference sequence). V was trimmed by 8 bases and J by 2 bases, leaving 12 bases between them. This CDR3 contains 12 residues. CDR3 residues: CAHGQLNYGYTF. The CDR3 region has the DNA TGTGCCCACGGGCAGCTGAACTATGGCTACACCTTC.

V and J are TRBV5-4 and TRBJ2-5; D could derive from TRBD1 or TRBD2 (6 bases each). CDR3 size: 13 residues. V lost 5 bases, J lost 5 bases, and 13 bases lay in between. CDR1 is SGHNT, CDR2 YYREEE, per germline (reference sequence). CDR3 DNA: TGTGCCAGCAGAAAACAGGGAGGCGAGACCCAGTACTTC. Translating it yields CASRKQGGETQYF.

The chain has TRBV4-1 and TRBJ1-1; D might be TRBD1 (6 bases). Trimming took off 0 bases at V and 0 bases at J, with 14 bases between the two ends. CDR3 size: 17 residues. Germline V gene sequence: CDR1 MGHRA, CDR2 YSYEKL. The CDR3 DNA follows: TGCGCCAGCAGCCAAGATCTCGGGGGCCTAATGAACACTGAAGCTTTCTTT. It translates to CASSQDLGGLMNTEAFF.